This record looks at one TCR beta chain sequence and its context. Its cognate antigen is unknown. Over 18 months, lack of ophthalmopathy progression marked Graves' hyperthyroidism as stable. These patients, aged 18 to 65, had recently diagnosed hyperthyroidism lasting under 2 months. The diagnoses drew upon clinical symptoms, serum thyroxine and TRAb, thyroid ultrasound and orbital computed tomography. The data derive from a study of T cells in Graves' hyperthyroidism and ophthalmopathy. V was cut by 5 bases and J by 1 base, with 8 bases left in between. The length of the CDR3 is 13 residues. CDR1 SEHNR and CDR2 FQNEAQ come from the germline V gene (reference sequence). The TCR beta CDR3 regions underwent amplification using RNA transcripts as the source. A set of HTBI primers served as the primers for a first-round RT-PCR of the TCR CDR3. TCRdb reprocessed the multiplex PCR reads via MiXCR and lists one record per CDR3 protein. This sample has about 46,000 distinct CDR3 sequences; 49% occur once, and the top ten carry more than 25%.

Study-level results: Most clonotypes expanded in the thyroid (above 0.001) were also present in blood.

This chain uses TRBV7-9 with TRBJ2-5; D not certain. The receptor was isolated from a woman aged 45 to 65 with Graves' hyperthyroidism. Sequencing was carried out using peripheral blood or thyroid tissue (not recorded which). The CDR3: CASSVRFQETQYF. The CDR3 DNA sequence: TGTGCCAGCAGCGTCAGATTCCAAGAGACCCAGTACTTC.